These 28 T cell receptor beta chains came from one sample sequenced in a study of blood T cell repertoires in COVID-19. The protocol was immunoSEQ multiplex PCR, while the TCRdb copy is restricted to in-frame clones and leaves out a portion. This table has a few hundred thousand clones, 85% appearing once. The sequenced sample was peripheral blood. The receptors here all came from a woman under 30 with acute or convalescent COVID-19.

The chain links TRBV11-2 to TRBJ1-2; tentative D call: TRBD1 (6 bases). Trimming stripped 1 base from V and 7 bases from J, with 10 bases between. Germline V CDR1 and CDR2: SGHAT, FQNNGV. This CDR3 contains 13 residues. The CDR3 sequence: CASSLAGESGYTF. The DNA of the CDR3 is TGTGCCAGCAGCTTAGCAGGGGAGAGTGGCTACACCTTC.

V and J are TRBV4-1 and TRBJ1-5; 9 nucleotides agree with TRBD1. There are 16 residues in the CDR3. Trimming cost V 0 bases and J 7 bases; bases outside gene matches: 7. Germline CDR1 reads MGHRA; CDR2 reads YSYEKL. The CDR3 sequence is CASSQEEGQGPQPQHF. CDR3 bases: TGCGCCAGCAGCCAAGAGGAGGGACAGGGTCCCCAGCCCCAGCATTTT.

This clone was picked up one time. The V call is TRBV2, the J call TRBJ1-1, with D perhaps TRBD1 (6 bases). The CDR3 is made up of 13 amino acids. Germline lookup yields CDR1 SNHLY and CDR2 FYNNEI. V lost 7 bases to trimming and J lost 1 base, with 10 bases between them. CDR3 nucleotide sequence: TGTGCCAGCACTCAGGGGCGGAACACTGAAGCTTTCTTT. Translation gives CASTQGRNTEAFF. The full variable domain, with the rest looked up from reference TRBV2 and TRBJ1-1, is EPEVTQTPSHQVTQMGQEVILRCVPISNHLYFYWYRQILGQKVEFLVSFYNNEISEKSEIFDDQFSVERPDGSNFTLKIRSTKLEDSAMYFCASTQGRNTEAFFGQGTRLTVV.

V gene TRBV28 combines with J gene TRBJ1-6; no definite D call. The germline V and J ends were trimmed by 2 bases and 12 bases, with 14 bases remaining between them. Germline V lookup: CDR1 MDHEN, CDR2 SYDVKM. This CDR3 spans 14 amino acids. CDR3 bases: TGTGCCAGCAGTTTACCCCTCCCGAGCGGACCCCTCCACTTT. Translating it yields CASSLPLPSGPLHF.

The sample holds a few counts of this clone. The gene calls are TRBV27 and TRBJ1-2; D ambiguous. Looked up from germline, CDR1 is MNHEY and CDR2 is SMNVEV (reference sequence). Trimming removed 5 bases from V and 2 bases from J, with 9 bases in between. The CDR3 loop spans 13 amino acids. The CDR3 sequence: CASSTQMNYGYTF. The CDR3 DNA is TGTGCCAGCAGTACACAGATGAACTATGGCTACACCTTC.

In this sample, this clone turned up a few times. This chain connects TRBV9 to TRBJ1-1, with a weak D call TRBD1 (5 bases). Trimming shortened V by 2 bases and J by 0 bases, and 8 bases separated the two germline ends. CDR3 length: 14 residues. In germline, CDR1 is SGDLS, CDR2 YYNGEE. The CDR3 region has the DNA TGTGCCAGCAGCGTCGGACACCTGAACACTGAAGCTTTCTTT. Translated, it gives CASSVGHLNTEAFF.

This clone was found once. This chain links TRBV10-1 with TRBJ2-3; 9 nucleotides line up with TRBD2. Germline V gene lookup returns CDR1 WNHNN and CDR2 SYGVQD (reference sequence). This CDR3 is 15 amino acids long. V gave up 2 bases and J gave up 7 bases; unmatched junction bases: 7. CDR3 DNA: TGCGCCAGCAGTGAGGTGCGGGAGGGGGATTATACGCAGTATTTT. Translating it yields CASSEVREGDYTQYF.

The chain is built from TRBV24-1 and TRBJ1-2; D is unresolved. V dropped 2 bases and J dropped 0 bases, with 9 bases sitting between them. The CDR3 sequence is 15 residues long. CDR1 is KGHDR and CDR2 is SFDVKD in the germline V gene. CDR3 in amino acids: CATSDSREPNYGYTF. The DNA for the CDR3 is TGTGCCACCAGTGATTCGCGGGAACCTAACTATGGCTACACCTTC.

CDR3 DNA: TGTGCCAGCAGCCCGGGTCAAGATGACACTGAAGCTTTCTTT. Protein sequence: CASSPGQDDTEAFF. The chain has TRBV5-6 and TRBJ1-1; D unclear. The V gene lost 4 bases and the J gene lost 3 bases, with 13 bases spanning the gap. CDR3 length: 14 amino acids. Germline CDR1 is SGHDT and CDR2 is YYEEEE.

Concerning this clone itself: The same CDR3 is also encoded by other DNA sequences in this sample. The rearrangement uses TRBV7-9 and TRBJ1-5; 11 bases map to TRBD1. V was clipped by 3 bases and J by 4 bases; unmatched bases: 2. Germline CDR1 is SEHNR and CDR2 is FQNEAQ (reference sequence). CDR3 size: 15 residues. The CDR3 DNA follows: TGTGCCAGCAGCTTGGGGACAGGGGGGAATCAGCCCCAGCATTTT. This sequence encodes CASSLGTGGNQPQHF.

This clone turned up a few times. V usage is TRBV11-2 and J usage is TRBJ1-6; perhaps TRBD1 as D (6 bases). Trimming stripped 2 bases from V and 10 bases from J, with 15 bases between. The CDR3 length is 15 residues. Germline V gene sequence: CDR1 SGHAT, CDR2 FQNNGV. In nucleotides, the CDR3 is TGTGCCAGCAGCTTAATGGGGGGGCTGAGGTCACCCCTCCACTTT. Amino acids: CASSLMGGLRSPLHF.

As concerns this clone: An end of the junction does not agree with germline; a read error may underlie this. The rearrangement uses TRBV6-1 and TRBJ2-5, with 10 bases fitting TRBD2. The CDR3 spans 14 residues. The germline V gene has CDR1 MNHNS and CDR2 SASEGT. The DNA for the CDR3 is TGTGCCAGCAGTCAAGCGGGAGGGGAGGAGACCCAGTACTTC. It encodes CASSQAGGEETQYF.

In nucleotides, the CDR3 is TGTGCCAGCAGTTGGGGACAGGGGTTATTAACTGAAGCTTTCTTT. This sequence encodes CASSWGQGLLTEAFF. The rearrangement uses TRBV6-6 and TRBJ1-1, with 10 bases aligning to TRBD1. CDR1 is MNHNY, CDR2 SVGAGI, per germline (reference sequence). With V trimmed by 4 bases and J by 5 bases, 7 bases remained unmatched. The CDR3 is 15 residues long.

This clone occurred once. This chain connects TRBV9 to TRBJ1-2; tentative D call: TRBD1 (5 bases). The CDR3 loop spans 15 amino acids. V lost 3 bases, J lost 0 bases, and 12 bases lay in between. Germline CDR1 and CDR2: SGDLS and YYNGEE. The CDR3 region has the DNA TGTGCCAGCAGCGCCGCAGGGTTTCCTAACTATGGCTACACCTTC. It encodes CASSAAGFPNYGYTF.

The chain joins TRBV7-9 to TRBJ1-6; D unresolved. Trimming took off 1 base at V and 6 bases at J, with 7 bases between the two ends. The V gene's germline CDR1 is SEHNR and CDR2 FQNEAQ (reference sequence). CDR3 length: 14 amino acids. In DNA, the CDR3 is TGTGCCAGCAGCTTAGACGGTTCTAATTCACCCCTCCACTTT. Protein sequence: CASSLDGSNSPLHF.

J is TRBJ1-2 and V is TRBV28; TRBD1 might be the D (6 bases). This CDR3 is 12 amino acids long. The V gene lost 6 bases and the J gene lost 5 bases, with 10 bases spanning the gap. Germline CDR1 reads MDHEN; CDR2 reads SYDVKM. The CDR3 DNA reads TGTGCCAGCAGCCCCGACAGGTATGGCTACACCTTC. Its protein product is CASSPDRYGYTF.

The rearrangement uses TRBV3-1 (or the pseudogene TRBV3-2) and TRBJ2-1; 9 bases are shared with TRBD1. Trimming removed 4 bases from V and 3 bases from J; junction bases left unmatched: 7. Germline values: CDR1 LGHDT, CDR2 YNNKEL (reference sequence). This CDR3 region has 16 residues. In DNA form, the CDR3 reads TGTGCCAGCAGCCCGACGATGGGACAGGGCTACAATGAGCAGTTCTTC. This gives the protein CASSPTMGQGYNEQFF.

The CDR3 region is CASGGMSYEQYF. CDR3 in DNA: TGTGCCAGCGGCGGAATGTCCTACGAGCAGTACTTC. V gene TRBV2 combines with J gene TRBJ2-7; D unresolved. Trimming removed 8 bases at V and 1 base at J, with 9 bases between. This CDR3 region has 12 residues. CDR1 SNHLY and CDR2 FYNNEI come from the germline V gene.

The chain recombines TRBV2 with TRBJ2-5; 10 positions agree with TRBD2. Losses at the gene ends were 4 bases for V and 2 bases for J; bases not matched to a gene: 4. The length of the CDR3 is 15 residues. Germline values: CDR1 SNHLY, CDR2 FYNNEI. The CDR3, as DNA: TGTGCCAGCAGTGGGGCTAGCGGGGGACAAGAGACCCAGTACTTC. It specifies CASSGASGGQETQYF.

The chain uses TRBV2 and TRBJ2-7, with D maybe TRBD1 (5 bases). The V gene's germline CDR1 is SNHLY and CDR2 FYNNEI. The CDR3 length is 13 residues. V was trimmed by 8 bases and J by 2 bases, leaving 13 bases between them. In DNA, the CDR3 is TGTGCCAGCGAGCGACAGATGGCCTACGAGCAGTACTTC. This translates into CASERQMAYEQYF.

With respect to this clone: The same CDR3 is also encoded by other DNA sequences in this sample. This rearrangement joins TRBV6-5 to TRBJ1-1; D is perhaps TRBD1 (5 bases). The CDR3 loop spans 14 amino acids. In germline, CDR1 is MNHEY, CDR2 SVGAGI. V lost 5 bases, J lost 0 bases, and 10 bases lay in between. This chain's CDR3 is CASSTDRLNTEAFF. For the CDR3, the DNA is TGTGCCAGCAGTACCGACAGACTGAACACTGAAGCTTTCTTT.

The V call is TRBV4-1, the J call TRBJ1-6; no clear D. The CDR3 consists of 18 residues. V was clipped by 0 bases and J by 1 base, with 13 bases between them. The germline V gene has CDR1 MGHRA and CDR2 YSYEKL. The CDR3 DNA follows: TGCGCCAGCAGCCAAGATAGCATTTGGAGGTCCTATAATTCACCCCTCCACTTT. This codes for CASSQDSIWRSYNSPLHF.

This chain joins TRBV4-1 and TRBJ1-6; D uncertain. Trimming took 4 bases from V and 8 from J, leaving 18 bases between them. The germline gives CDR1 MGHRA, CDR2 YSYEKL. The CDR3 totals 16 residues. Here the CDR3 reads CASSLTRGNTDSPLHF. In nucleotides, the CDR3 is TGCGCCAGCAGCCTAACCCGCGGGAACACAGATTCACCCCTCCACTTT.

The rearrangement links TRBV5-4 to TRBJ2-7, with TRBD2 matching over 7 bases. The CDR3 extends over 15 amino acids. Germline V gene sequence: CDR1 SGHNT, CDR2 YYREEE (reference sequence). V gave up 3 bases and J gave up 1 base; unmatched junction bases: 7. The chain's CDR3 is CASSSPQRGSYEQYF. The CDR3 DNA is TGTGCCAGCAGCTCACCCCAGCGGGGATCCTACGAGCAGTACTTC.

The chain links TRBV7-9 to TRBJ1-1, with D tentatively TRBD1 (6 bases). This CDR3 spans 14 amino acids. The V gene's germline CDR1 is SEHNR and CDR2 FQNEAQ (reference sequence). V lost 1 base and J lost 1, with 7 bases in between. CDR3 residues: CASSLVTGNTEAFF. CDR3 nucleotides: TGTGCCAGCAGCTTAGTGACAGGGAACACTGAAGCTTTCTTT. Full variable domain (remainder filled in from reference TRBV7-9 and TRBJ1-1): DTGVSQNPRHKITKRGQNVTFRCDPISEHNRLYWYRQTLGQGPEFLTYFQNEAQLEKSRLLSDRFSAERPKGSFSTLEIQRTEQGDSAMYLCASSLVTGNTEAFFGQGTRLTVV.

The rearrangement links TRBV7-2 to TRBJ2-1; 9 bases map to TRBD2. J was trimmed by 8 bases and V by 5 bases; bases with no gene match: 10. Germline V gives CDR1 SGHTA, CDR2 FQGNSA. The CDR3 has 15 amino acids. The CDR3 coding sequence is TGTGCCAGCAGCGATGCCCTTAGCGGGGGTGATGAGCAGTTCTTC. Amino acids: CASSDALSGGDEQFF.

This chain uses TRBV30 with TRBJ1-2, with 9 bases that match TRBD1. The CDR3 spans 14 residues. CDR1 is GTSNPN, CDR2 SVGIG, per germline (reference sequence). The V and J ends lost 5 bases and 4 bases, in that order; junction bases with no gene match: 8. CDR3 sequence reads: CAWGGQGIRYGYTF. The CDR3 nucleotides are TGTGCCTGGGGCGGACAGGGGATTCGCTATGGCTACACCTTC.

This clone has only one observation. The same CDR3 can be traced to other DNA sequences in this sample. This sequence joins TRBV3-1 (or the pseudogene TRBV3-2) and TRBJ1-1; D gene unclear. Trimming cost V 1 base and J 4 bases, with 7 bases left between them. Germline CDR1 is LGHDT and CDR2 is YNNKEL (reference sequence). CDR3 size: 13 residues. CDR3 DNA: TGTGCCAGCAGCCAAGGTGCAGGCACTGAAGCTTTCTTT. Translating it yields CASSQGAGTEAFF.